This record concerns one T cell receptor (beta chain) sequence. No cognate antigen has been identified for it. Base qualities are not recorded, but no much larger clone differs from it by a single base. These data originate in a study of technical replicates of blood from a few donors (dated by TCRdb to about 2017). From a lookup of the germline V gene, CDR1 and CDR2 are SNHLY and FYNNEI. Including cysteine and phenylalanine, the CDR3 has 15 amino acids. Only the CDR3 DNA is retained, 45 bases long and in frame from the first base. V loses 7 bases, J loses 3 bases, and the germline ends lie 16 bases apart. The library came from the immunoSEQ multiplex PCR assay. In TCRdb, the immuneACCESS table is reduced to in-frame sequences with V and J assigned. These tables do not hold every clone; where another copy was compared, an unresolved V gene accounts for under half, and the others remain unexplained. The sample yields more than 15,000 clones; approximately 83% were counted once. The ten largest account for 10% of the sample.

Recombination connected TRBV2 to TRBJ2-1; a tentative D call is TRBD2 (5 bases match). This sequence originates from a human donor in good health. Some clones in this sample may be carry-over from other donors' samples. Sequencing was performed on PBMCs. The CDR3 loop reads CASILLAPDYNEQFF. The DNA is TGTGCCAGCATCCTGCTAGCCCCCGACTACAATGAGCAGTTCTTC.